What follows are 9 T cell receptor beta chains derived from one specimen sequenced in a study of Ad26.COV2.S vaccination and SARS-CoV-2 variants. The data were produced by immunoSEQ multiplex PCR, yet TCRdb's version contains in-frame clones alone and is incomplete. The sample holds roughly 300,000 clones; roughly 90% are singletons and the top ten take about 5%. Treatment defined: roughly 18 received Ad26.COV2.S at low or high dose, single or two shots; roughly five received placebo; per-sample allocation not given. Specimen acquisition occurred on day 63 following the initial vaccine or placebo injection. The sequenced sample was peripheral blood, obtained in a trial of Ad26.COV2.S vaccine versus placebo. The receptors come from a person between 18 and 59 years old who received the Ad26.COV2.S COVID-19 vaccine or a placebo.

To note about this clone: The same CDR3 can be traced to other DNA sequences in this sample. The chain recombines TRBV7-9 with TRBJ2-1; the D is unclear. The CDR3 covers 11 residues. The germline V gene has CDR1 SEHNR and CDR2 FQNEAQ (reference sequence). With 4 bases removed from V and 7 bases from J, the gap between germline ends came to 5 bases. DNA of the CDR3: TGTGCCAGCAGCTCGGCGAATGAGCAGTTCTTC. Protein product: CASSSANEQFF.

This chain links TRBV14 with TRBJ1-2; D might be TRBD1 (5 bases). V dropped 1 base and J dropped 8 bases, with 17 bases sitting between them. The CDR3 length is 15 residues. The germline V gene encodes CDR1 SGHDN and CDR2 FVKESK. The CDR3 is CASSQGYSGKFGYTF. The CDR3 DNA reads TGTGCCAGCAGCCAAGGGTATTCAGGGAAGTTCGGCTACACCTTC.

V usage is TRBV5-6 and J usage is TRBJ1-6, with D unclear. The V gene lost 1 base and the J gene lost 9 bases, with 11 bases spanning the gap. CDR3 length: 14 residues. Germline lookup yields CDR1 SGHDT and CDR2 YYEEEE. CDR3 loop: CASSLLGMSSPLHF. CDR3 nucleotides: TGTGCCAGCAGCTTGTTAGGCATGAGTTCACCCCTCCACTTT.

The CDR3 DNA reads as TGTGCCAGCAGCGCCCGAAGGGGTACCTACAATGAGCAGTTCTTC. Protein sequence: CASSARRGTYNEQFF. The genes are TRBV9 and TRBJ2-1; D may be TRBD1 (5 bases). The V gene lost 3 bases and the J gene lost 2 bases, with 12 bases spanning the gap. Germline CDR1 is SGDLS and CDR2 is YYNGEE. The CDR3 is 15 residues long.

The rearrangement uses TRBV2 and TRBJ2-6; maybe TRBD2 (5 bases). CDR3 length: 17 amino acids. Trimming cost V 6 bases and J 0 bases, with 15 bases left between them. Germline V gene data show CDR1 as SNHLY and CDR2 as FYNNEI. The CDR3: CASRGRTDSSGANVLTF. The CDR3 region has the DNA TGTGCCAGCAGGGGCCGGACTGATAGCTCTGGGGCCAACGTCCTGACTTTC.

The rearrangement links TRBV2 to TRBJ1-5; D may be TRBD1 (6 bases). The CDR3 covers 15 residues. Looked up from germline, CDR1 is SNHLY and CDR2 is FYNNEI. The ends were cut back, 2 bases at V and 5 bases at J, with 13 bases in the middle. DNA of the CDR3: TGTGCCAGCAGTGAACAGGGGCAGGACCATCAGCCCCAGCATTTT. Its protein product is CASSEQGQDHQPQHF. Supplemented by reference TRBV2 and TRBJ1-5, the full variable domain reads EPEVTQTPSHQVTQMGQEVILRCVPISNHLYFYWYRQILGQKVEFLVSFYNNEISEKSEIFDDQFSVERPDGSNFTLKIRSTKLEDSAMYFCASSEQGQDHQPQHFGDGTRLSIL.

The chain couples TRBV19 to TRBJ1-2; D gene unclear. Germline V gives CDR1 LNHDA, CDR2 SQIVND (reference sequence). CDR3 length: 14 residues. Trimming pared 3 bases from V and 8 bases from J, leaving 16 bases between. CDR3 protein: CASSIRPQRMGYTF. Here the CDR3 DNA reads TGTGCCAGTAGTATTAGACCGCAGCGGATGGGCTACACCTTC.

The chain carries TRBV20-1 and TRBJ2-2; possibly TRBD2 for D (5 bases). The CDR3 runs 13 residues. Germline CDR1 reads DFQATT; CDR2 reads SNEGSKA (reference sequence). Trimming took off 3 bases at V and 6 bases at J, with 11 bases between the two ends. In DNA form, the CDR3 reads TGCAGTGCTAGTTCAGCGGTCGCCGGGGAGCTGTTTTTT. Encoded protein: CSASSAVAGELFF.

The V call is TRBV19, the J call TRBJ2-1, with no clear D. The CDR3 is 11 amino acids. The germline V gene has CDR1 LNHDA and CDR2 SQIVND (reference sequence). With 4 bases removed from V and 2 bases from J, the gap between germline ends came to 0 bases. The CDR3 nucleotides are TGTGCCAGTAGTACCTACAATGAGCAGTTCTTC. Amino acid sequence: CASSTYNEQFF. Full variable domain (rest looked up from reference TRBV19 and TRBJ2-1): DGGITQSPKYLFRKEGQNVTLSCEQNLNHDAMYWYRQDPGQGLRLIYYSQIVNDFQKGDIAEGYSVSREKKESFPLTVTSAQKNPTAFYLCASSTYNEQFFGPGTRLTVL.